The 4 T cell receptor beta chains given below trace back to one sample, sequenced in a study of T-cell reconstitution after alpha-beta-depleted transplantation in children. Preparation of the TCRbeta library used unique molecular identifiers. TCRdb re-derived calls from the PCR reads in MiXCR, one entry per CDR3 protein. The table includes some 200,000 distinct CDR3 sequences, approximately 8% detected once. The sequenced sample was PBMCs, mostly from graft donor cells, obtained 360 days after TCRalphabeta/CD19-depleted stem cell transplant. These receptors all come from a male patient between 2 and 10 years old who had a stem cell transplant for acute myeloid leukemia, so the T cells may come from the graft donor.

In its sample, this clonotype was seen a few times. This chain joins TRBV2 and TRBJ2-2, with TRBD1 matching over 8 bases. CDR1 SNHLY and CDR2 FYNNEI come from the germline V gene. V dropped 8 bases and J dropped 4; count of bases not matched to a gene: 18. The CDR3 length is 18 residues. The CDR3 bases are TGTGCCAGCTCTAGGGTACCCCGGGACAGGCTACTCACCGGGGAGCTGTTTTTT. It translates to CASSRVPRDRLLTGELFF.

This clonotype was recorded a few times. The chain is built from TRBV11-1 and TRBJ2-7, with D perhaps matching TRBD2 (7 bases). The CDR3 is 14 amino acids. Between the trimmed V and J ends, which lost 4 bases and 2 bases, there was a span of 12 bases. CDR1 and CDR2 from the germline V gene are SGHAT and FQDESV (reference sequence). CDR3 loop: CASSSGGQAYEQYF. The CDR3 DNA reads as TGTGCCAGCAGCTCGGGGGGACAAGCCTACGAGCAGTACTTC.

This clonotype was found many times. This chain joins TRBV30 and TRBJ2-5, with D unclear. The length of the CDR3 is 13 residues. Germline CDR1 is GTSNPN and CDR2 is SVGIG (reference sequence). The V end was cut by 0 bases, the J end by 0 bases, with 5 bases between. The CDR3 bases are TGTGCCTGGAGTGTGGAATACCAAGAGACCCAGTACTTC. Translation: CAWSVEYQETQYF.

The rearrangement links TRBV20-1 to TRBJ2-3; 13 bases align to TRBD2. Trimming took 0 bases from V and 0 from J; bases not matched to a gene: 3. This CDR3 region has 17 residues. The germline V gene encodes CDR1 DFQATT and CDR2 SNEGSKA (reference sequence). The CDR3 region is CSARDSGLAGSTDTQYF. The CDR3 coding sequence is TGCAGTGCTAGAGATTCGGGACTAGCGGGAAGCACAGATACGCAGTATTTT.